These 16 T cell receptor beta chains were all obtained from the same sample, sequenced in a study of blood T cell repertoires in COVID-19. The method was immunoSEQ multiplex PCR; TCRdb's version includes in-frame clones alone and lacks a portion of them. The table lists around 230,000 clones, around 82% of them singletons. Sequencing was done on a sample of peripheral blood. Every receptor here comes from a woman between 35 and 50 years old with active or convalescent COVID-19.

The chain combines TRBV19 with TRBJ2-1; D not resolved. Germline assignment: CDR1 LNHDA and CDR2 SQIVND (reference sequence). Trimming removed 2 bases at V and 5 bases at J, with 13 bases between. There are 15 residues in the CDR3. The CDR3 sequence is CASSINSYLNNEQFF. For the CDR3, the DNA is TGTGCCAGTAGTATAAACAGCTACCTAAACAATGAGCAGTTCTTC.

The sample holds one count of this clone. This rearrangement joins TRBV7-9 to TRBJ1-1, with 11 bases lining up with TRBD1. The CDR3 runs to 17 residues. CDR1 SEHNR and CDR2 FQNEAQ come from the germline V gene (reference sequence). J was trimmed by 1 base and V by 4 bases; bases with no gene match: 8. The CDR3, as DNA: TGTGCCAGCAGCTCACTATGGACAGGGGGCAGGAACACTGAAGCTTTCTTT. Translation: CASSSLWTGGRNTEAFF.

This sequence joins TRBV25-1 and TRBJ1-4, with D hard to call. There are 14 residues in the CDR3. The V gene lost 3 bases and the J gene lost 7 bases, with 12 bases spanning the gap. CDR1 is MGHDK, CDR2 SYGVNS, per germline. CDR3 amino acids: CASSDTGFGEKLFF. The CDR3 DNA reads as TGTGCCAGCAGTGATACGGGGTTTGGTGAAAAACTGTTTTTT.

This clone appeared a few times. This chain uses TRBV9 with TRBJ1-4; no firm D call. The germline CDR1 and CDR2 sequences are SGDLS and YYNGEE. The CDR3 spans 14 residues. The ends were cut back, 4 bases at V and 6 bases at J, with 13 bases in the middle. The CDR3 region is CASSLASGDEKLFF. CDR3 nucleotide sequence: TGTGCCAGCAGCCTGGCGTCCGGGGATGAAAAACTGTTTTTT.

V gene TRBV29-1 combines with J gene TRBJ2-3, with TRBD1 identical over 7 bases. V shed 4 bases, J shed 4 bases, and the junction held 11 bases outside the gene matches. Germline V lookup: CDR1 SQVTM, CDR2 ANQGSEA. CDR3 length: 15 amino acids. The CDR3: CSVGRGLETPDTQYF. The DNA of the CDR3 is TGCAGCGTTGGCAGGGGGTTAGAGACCCCAGATACGCAGTATTTT.

The CDR3 loop is CAISEWDSYGYTF. In nucleotides, the CDR3 is TGTGCCATCAGTGAATGGGACAGCTATGGCTACACCTTC. The rearrangement uses TRBV10-3 and TRBJ1-2, with 7 bases matching TRBD1. V lost 3 bases to trimming and J lost 4 bases; unmatched junction nucleotides: 2. The CDR3 totals 13 residues. Per germline, CDR1 ENHRY and CDR2 SYGVKD.

J is TRBJ2-7 and V is TRBV5-4; a possible D gene is TRBD2 (6 bases). The V and J ends lost 9 bases and 0 bases respectively, with 19 bases between them. Germline lookup yields CDR1 SGHNT and CDR2 YYREEE (reference sequence). The CDR3 has 15 amino acids. The CDR3 region has the DNA TGTGCCACTAGGCCGGGCCCGGGGGACTCCTACGAGCAGTACTTC. It encodes CATRPGPGDSYEQYF.

The chain has TRBV13 and TRBJ2-1; D gene unclear. CDR1 and CDR2 from the germline V gene are PRHDT and FYEKMQ (reference sequence). V was clipped by 0 bases and J by 0 bases, with 9 bases between them. This CDR3 comprises 16 residues. CDR3 DNA sequence: TGTGCCAGCAGCTTAGGGAGGTATACCTCCTACAATGAGCAGTTCTTC. Its protein is CASSLGRYTSYNEQFF.

The chain carries TRBV4-1 and TRBJ1-5, with D possibly being TRBD1 (6 bases). Trimming shortened V by 4 bases and J by 0 bases, and 10 bases separated the two germline ends. Germline CDR1 and CDR2: MGHRA and YSYEKL. The CDR3 covers 15 residues. CDR3 sequence: CASSPRGNSNQPQHF. CDR3 DNA sequence: TGCGCCAGCAGCCCCAGGGGAAATAGCAATCAGCCCCAGCATTTT.

This rearrangement joins TRBV9 to TRBJ2-3; TRBD2 matches 11 bases. Germline values: CDR1 SGDLS, CDR2 YYNGEE. This CDR3 has 17 amino acids. V shed 0 bases, J shed 6 bases, and the junction held 9 bases outside the gene matches. The CDR3 protein is CASSVATLAGGQDTQYF. CDR3 DNA sequence: TGTGCCAGCAGCGTAGCTACCCTAGCGGGGGGTCAGGATACGCAGTATTTT.

Only a few counts were recorded for this clone. CDR3 coding DNA: TGCGCCAGCAGCCAAGGGCGACAGGGGAATCAGCCCCAGCATTTT. Protein: CASSQGRQGNQPQHF. The rearrangement joins TRBV4-1 to TRBJ1-5, with TRBD1 matching over 8 bases. There are 15 residues in the CDR3. Trimming at V came to 1 base and at J to 4 bases, leaving 3 bases not matched to a gene. The germline CDR1 and CDR2 sequences are MGHRA and YSYEKL.

Concerning this clone itself: At the DNA level, this CDR3 is encoded by other sequences in the same sample as well. The V and J genes are TRBV6-5 and TRBJ1-5; a possible D gene is TRBD1 (6 bases). Germline V CDR1 and CDR2: MNHEY, SVGAGI. Trimming left V 7 bases short and J 2 bases short, with 9 bases between. The CDR3 extends over 13 amino acids. CDR3 loop: CASNNRGNQPQHF. CDR3 bases: TGTGCCAGCAATAACAGGGGCAATCAGCCCCAGCATTTT.

The gene calls are TRBV4-1 and TRBJ2-1; the D gene is possibly TRBD1 (7 bases). This CDR3 has 15 residues. CDR1 MGHRA and CDR2 YSYEKL come from the germline V gene. V lost 0 bases and J 8 bases, leaving 14 bases between the germline ends. CDR3 amino acids: CASSQDSGGLDEQFF. DNA of the CDR3: TGCGCCAGCAGCCAAGATTCAGGGGGGCTGGATGAGCAGTTCTTC.

The rearrangement joins TRBV29-1 to TRBJ1-5, with 9 bases matching TRBD1. Germline loops: CDR1 SQVTM, CDR2 ANQGSEA. The CDR3 sequence is 12 residues long. With V trimmed by 7 bases and J by 4 bases, 2 bases remained unmatched. CDR3 sequence reads: CSAGQGNQPQHF. The DNA of the CDR3 is TGCAGCGCCGGACAGGGGAATCAGCCCCAGCATTTT.

The chain recombines TRBV18 with TRBJ1-2; D ambiguous. Trimming took off 3 bases at V and 0 bases at J, with 5 bases between the two ends. The germline CDR1 and CDR2 sequences are KGHSH and LQKENI. This CDR3 contains 13 residues. As DNA, the CDR3 is TGTGCCAGCTCACCGCTAGCTAACTATGGCTACACCTTC. It is translated as CASSPLANYGYTF.

V usage is TRBV3-1 (or the pseudogene TRBV3-2) and J usage is TRBJ1-5; D is unresolved. Deletions cut 0 bases from V and 9 bases from J, with 9 bases between. This CDR3 spans 13 amino acids. CDR1 and CDR2 (germline): LGHDT, YNNKEL (reference sequence). CDR3 amino acids: CASSQDPGGPQHF. CDR3 nucleotides: TGTGCCAGCAGCCAAGATCCAGGAGGGCCCCAGCATTTT.